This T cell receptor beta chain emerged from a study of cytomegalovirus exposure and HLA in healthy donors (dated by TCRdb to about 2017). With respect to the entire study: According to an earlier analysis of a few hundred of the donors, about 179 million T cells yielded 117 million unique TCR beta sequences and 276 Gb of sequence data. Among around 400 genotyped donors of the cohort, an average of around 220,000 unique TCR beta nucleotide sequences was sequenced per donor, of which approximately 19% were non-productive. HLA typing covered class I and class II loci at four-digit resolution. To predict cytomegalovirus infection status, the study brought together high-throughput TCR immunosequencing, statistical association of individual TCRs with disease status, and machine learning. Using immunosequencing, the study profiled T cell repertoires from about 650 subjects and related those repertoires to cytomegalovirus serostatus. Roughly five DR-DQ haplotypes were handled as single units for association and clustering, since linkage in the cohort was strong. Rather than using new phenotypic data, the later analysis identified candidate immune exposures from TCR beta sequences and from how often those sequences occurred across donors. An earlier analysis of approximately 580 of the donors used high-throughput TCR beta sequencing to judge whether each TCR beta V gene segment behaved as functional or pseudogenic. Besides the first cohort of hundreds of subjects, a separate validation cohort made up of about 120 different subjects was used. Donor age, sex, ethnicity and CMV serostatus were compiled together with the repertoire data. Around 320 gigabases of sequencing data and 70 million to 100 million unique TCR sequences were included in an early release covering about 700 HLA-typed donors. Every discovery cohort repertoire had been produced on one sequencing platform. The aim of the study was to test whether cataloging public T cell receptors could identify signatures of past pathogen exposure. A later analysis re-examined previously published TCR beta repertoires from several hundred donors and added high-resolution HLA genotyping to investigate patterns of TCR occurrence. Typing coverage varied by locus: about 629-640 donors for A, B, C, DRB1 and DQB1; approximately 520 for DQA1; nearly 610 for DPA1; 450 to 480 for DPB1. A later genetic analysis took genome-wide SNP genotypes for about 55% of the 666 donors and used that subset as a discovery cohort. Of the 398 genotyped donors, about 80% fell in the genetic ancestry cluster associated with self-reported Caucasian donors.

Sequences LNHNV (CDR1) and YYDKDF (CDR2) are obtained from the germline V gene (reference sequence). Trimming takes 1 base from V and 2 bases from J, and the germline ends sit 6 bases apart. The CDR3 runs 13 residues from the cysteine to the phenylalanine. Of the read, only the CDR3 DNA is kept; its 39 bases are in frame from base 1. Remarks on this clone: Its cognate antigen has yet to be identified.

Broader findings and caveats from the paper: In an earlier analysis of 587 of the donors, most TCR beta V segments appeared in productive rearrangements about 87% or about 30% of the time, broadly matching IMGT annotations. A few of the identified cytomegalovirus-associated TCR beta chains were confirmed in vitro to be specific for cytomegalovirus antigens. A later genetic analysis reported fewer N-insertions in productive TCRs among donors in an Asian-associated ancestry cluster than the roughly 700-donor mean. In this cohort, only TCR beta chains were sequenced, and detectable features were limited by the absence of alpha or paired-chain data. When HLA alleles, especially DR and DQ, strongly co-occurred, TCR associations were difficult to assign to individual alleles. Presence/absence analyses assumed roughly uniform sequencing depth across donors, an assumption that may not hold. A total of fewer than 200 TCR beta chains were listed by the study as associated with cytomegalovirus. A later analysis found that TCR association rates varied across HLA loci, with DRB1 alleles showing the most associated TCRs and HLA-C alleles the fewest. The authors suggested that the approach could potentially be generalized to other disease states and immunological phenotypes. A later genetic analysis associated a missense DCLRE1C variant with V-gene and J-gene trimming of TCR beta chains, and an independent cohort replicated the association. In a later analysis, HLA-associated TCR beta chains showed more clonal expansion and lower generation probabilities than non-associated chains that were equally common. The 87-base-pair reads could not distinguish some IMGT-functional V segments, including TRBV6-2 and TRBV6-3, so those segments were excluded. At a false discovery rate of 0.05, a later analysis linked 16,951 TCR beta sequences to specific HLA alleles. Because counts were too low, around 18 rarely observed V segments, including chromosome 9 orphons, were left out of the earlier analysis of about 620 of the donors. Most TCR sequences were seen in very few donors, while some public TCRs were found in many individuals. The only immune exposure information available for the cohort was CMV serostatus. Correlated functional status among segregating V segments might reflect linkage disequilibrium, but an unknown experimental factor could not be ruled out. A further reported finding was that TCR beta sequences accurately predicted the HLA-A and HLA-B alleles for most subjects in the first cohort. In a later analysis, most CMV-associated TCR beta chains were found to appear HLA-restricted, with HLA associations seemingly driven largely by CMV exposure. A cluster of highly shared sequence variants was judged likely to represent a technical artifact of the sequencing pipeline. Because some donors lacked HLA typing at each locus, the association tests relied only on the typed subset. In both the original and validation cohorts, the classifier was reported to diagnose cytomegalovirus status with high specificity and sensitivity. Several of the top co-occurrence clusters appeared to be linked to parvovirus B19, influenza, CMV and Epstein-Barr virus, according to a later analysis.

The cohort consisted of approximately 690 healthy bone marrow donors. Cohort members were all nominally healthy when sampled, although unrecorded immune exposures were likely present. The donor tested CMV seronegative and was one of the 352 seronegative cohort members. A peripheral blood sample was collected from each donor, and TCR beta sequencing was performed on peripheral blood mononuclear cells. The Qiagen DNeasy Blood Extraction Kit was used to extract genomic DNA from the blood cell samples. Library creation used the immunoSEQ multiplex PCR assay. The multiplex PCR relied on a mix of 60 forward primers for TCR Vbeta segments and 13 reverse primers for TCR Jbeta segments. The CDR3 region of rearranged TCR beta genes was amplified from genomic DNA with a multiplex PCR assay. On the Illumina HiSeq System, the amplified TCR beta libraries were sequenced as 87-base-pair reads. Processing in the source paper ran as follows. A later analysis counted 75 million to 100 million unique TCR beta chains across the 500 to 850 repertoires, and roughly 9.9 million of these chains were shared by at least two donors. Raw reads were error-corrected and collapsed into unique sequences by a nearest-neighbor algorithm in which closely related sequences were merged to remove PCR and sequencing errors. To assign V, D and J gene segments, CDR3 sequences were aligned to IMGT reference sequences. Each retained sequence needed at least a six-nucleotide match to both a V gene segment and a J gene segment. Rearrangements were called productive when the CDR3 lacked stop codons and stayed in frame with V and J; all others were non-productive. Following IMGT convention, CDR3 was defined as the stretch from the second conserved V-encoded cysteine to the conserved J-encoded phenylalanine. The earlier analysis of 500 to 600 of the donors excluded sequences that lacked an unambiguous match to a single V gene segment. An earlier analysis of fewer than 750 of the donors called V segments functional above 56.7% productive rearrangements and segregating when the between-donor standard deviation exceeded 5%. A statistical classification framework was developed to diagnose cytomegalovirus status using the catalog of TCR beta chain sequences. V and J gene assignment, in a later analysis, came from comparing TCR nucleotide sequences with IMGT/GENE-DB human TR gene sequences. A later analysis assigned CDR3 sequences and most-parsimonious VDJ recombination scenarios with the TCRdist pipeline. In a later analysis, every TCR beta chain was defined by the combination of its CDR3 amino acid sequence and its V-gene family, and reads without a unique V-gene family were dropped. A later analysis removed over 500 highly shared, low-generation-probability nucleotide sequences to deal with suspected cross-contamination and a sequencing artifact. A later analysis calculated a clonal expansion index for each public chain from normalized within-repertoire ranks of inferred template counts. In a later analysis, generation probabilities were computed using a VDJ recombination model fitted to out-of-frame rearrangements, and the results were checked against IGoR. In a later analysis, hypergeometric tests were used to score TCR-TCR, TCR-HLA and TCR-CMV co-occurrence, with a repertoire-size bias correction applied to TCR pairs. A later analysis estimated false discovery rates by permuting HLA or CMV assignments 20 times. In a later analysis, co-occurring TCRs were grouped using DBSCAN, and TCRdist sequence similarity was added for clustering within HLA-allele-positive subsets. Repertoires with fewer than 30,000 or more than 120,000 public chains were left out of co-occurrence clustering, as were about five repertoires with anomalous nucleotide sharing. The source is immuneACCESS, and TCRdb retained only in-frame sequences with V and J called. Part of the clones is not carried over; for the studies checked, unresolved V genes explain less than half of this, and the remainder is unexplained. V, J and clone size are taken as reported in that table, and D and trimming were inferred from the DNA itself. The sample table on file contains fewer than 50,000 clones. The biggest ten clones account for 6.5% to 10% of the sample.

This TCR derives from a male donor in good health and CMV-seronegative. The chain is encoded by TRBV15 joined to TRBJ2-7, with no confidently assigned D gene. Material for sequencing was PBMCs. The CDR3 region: CATSRGAPYEQYF. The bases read TGTGCCACCAGCAGAGGTGCGCCCTACGAGCAGTACTTC.